This is a list of T cell receptor beta chains from one sample in a study of blood T cell repertoires in COVID-19. Generated by immunoSEQ multiplex PCR, the TCRdb table keeps only in-frame clones and is missing some. The table lists approximately 390,000 clones, 88% of them singletons. The sample taken for sequencing was PBMCs or T cells enriched from blood (not recorded which). Every receptor here comes from a woman aged 40 to 50 with acute COVID-19. Both conserved end residues are part of each CDR3. The D gene is left open where the match is weak. The size field is filled for only some rows; it gives once, few, many or a size class.

V	J	D	size	CDR3	DNA
TRBV11-3	TRBJ1-1	.	.	CASSLGEGRTEAFF	TGTGCCAGCAGCTTAGGGGAGGGGCGGACTGAAGCTTTCTTT
TRBV12-5	TRBJ1-5	TRBD1	.	CASGQGAQNQPQHF	TGTGCTAGTGGACAGGGGGCCCAGAATCAGCCCCAGCATTTT
TRBV19	TRBJ1-1	TRBD1	.	CASTEGGRGRTEAFF	TGTGCCAGTACCGAAGGGGGCAGGGGGAGGACTGAAGCTTTCTTT
TRBV12-5	TRBJ2-1	TRBD2	.	CASGLGSGGHEQFF	TGTGCTAGTGGTTTGGGTAGCGGGGGTCATGAGCAGTTCTTC
TRBV11-3	TRBJ2-3	TRBD1	.	CASSLDDRGTDTQYF	TGTGCCAGCAGCTTAGATGACAGGGGGACAGATACGCAGTATTTT
TRBV6-5	TRBJ1-6	TRBD1	.	CASSRRDRDNSPLHF	TGTGCCAGCAGCCGACGGGACAGAGATAATTCACCCCTCCACTTT
TRBV3-1/TRBV3-2	TRBJ1-1	.	.	CASNSPGHSTEAFF	TGTGCCAGCAACTCCCCGGGACATTCCACTGAAGCTTTCTTT
TRBV11-3	TRBJ2-1	TRBD2	few	CASSLVGSGAINEQFF	TGTGCCAGCAGCTTAGTGGGTAGCGGGGCTATTAATGAGCAGTTCTTC
TRBV30	TRBJ1-2	.	.	CAWSEDTFYGYTF	TGTGCCTGGAGCGAGGACACCTTCTATGGCTACACCTTC
TRBV4-1	TRBJ2-1	.	.	CASSQVFAGYNEQFF	TGCGCCAGCAGCCAAGTTTTCGCAGGGTACAATGAGCAGTTCTTC
TRBV18	TRBJ1-2	.	.	CASSPGQGPNYGYTF	TGTGCCAGCTCACCCGGGCAGGGCCCTAACTATGGCTACACCTTC
TRBV7-2	TRBJ2-3	.	.	CASSLGLRADTQYF	TGTGCCAGCAGCTTAGGTCTGCGGGCAGATACGCAGTATTTT
TRBV19	TRBJ1-2	TRBD1	.	CASSTGTGGEVLYGYTF	TGTGCCAGTAGTACCGGGACAGGGGGCGAAGTTCTCTATGGCTACACCTTC
TRBV5-1	TRBJ2-3	TRBD2	.	CASTPAGGPSTDTQYF	TGCGCCAGCACTCCCGCGGGGGGTCCCAGCACAGATACGCAGTATTTT
TRBV5-1	TRBJ2-2	.	.	CASMRDRIPNTGELFF	TGCGCCAGCATGCGGGATCGGATTCCGAACACCGGGGAGCTGTTTTTT
TRBV19	TRBJ1-2	.	large	CASSIDESNYGYTF	TGTGCCAGTAGTATAGACGAGTCTAACTATGGCTACACCTTC
TRBV29-1	TRBJ1-1	TRBD1	.	CSVLGQGNTEAFF	TGCAGCGTTTTAGGACAGGGGAACACTGAAGCTTTCTTT
TRBV27	TRBJ1-3	.	few	CASSFLRAPGNTIYF	TGTGCCAGCAGTTTCCTCAGGGCCCCTGGAAACACCATATATTTT
TRBV15	TRBJ2-6	.	once	CATRESGANVLTF	TGTGCCACCAGGGAGTCTGGGGCCAACGTCCTGACTTTC
TRBV6-5	TRBJ2-5	TRBD2	.	CASSRTSLQETQYF	TGTGCCAGCAGCAGGACTAGCCTACAAGAGACCCAGTACTTC
TRBV4-1	TRBJ2-3	.	.	CASSPGQGFPDTQYF	TGCGCCAGCAGCCCTGGGCAGGGTTTCCCAGATACGCAGTATTTT
TRBV30	TRBJ1-1	.	.	CAWRRQVSGTEAFF	TGTGCCTGGAGACGACAGGTGTCCGGCACTGAAGCTTTCTTT
TRBV27	TRBJ1-5	TRBD1	.	CASSLRGPEPQHF	TGTGCCAGCAGTTTGAGGGGGCCGGAGCCCCAGCATTTT